Following are 22 T cell receptor beta chains from one sample sequenced in a study of persistence of HIV-infected CD4 T cells. The libraries were made with immunoSEQ version 4 in survey mode. Assay: immunoSEQ multiplex PCR; the TCRdb copy retains only in-frame clones and omits some. This table has roughly 41,000 clones, around 80% appearing once. Cells were stimulated with CMV-infected fibroblast lysates at around 9.1 ug/mL. Memory cells lacking CD40L and CD69 with high CD45RO were sorted. Antigen specificity for these receptors is unknown. The material was CD4+ T cells sorted from PBMCs after 18-hour stimulation, obtained from a patient who received antiretroviral therapy. These receptors came from an adult man with HIV who was CMV-seropositive.

V usage is TRBV6-1 and J usage is TRBJ2-7, with 11 nucleotides matching TRBD2. The CDR3 totals 16 residues. Germline CDR1 is MNHNS and CDR2 is SASEGT. Trimming cost V 3 bases and J 7 bases; bases outside gene matches: 11. The CDR3 reads CASSDGPGTSGLEQYF. CDR3 in DNA: TGTGCCAGCAGTGACGGGCCCGGGACTAGCGGCTTGGAGCAGTACTTC.

This clone was seen more than once but under ten times. The chain uses TRBV18 and TRBJ1-1, with D hard to call. There are 15 residues in the CDR3. V dropped 2 bases and J dropped 1 base, with 11 bases sitting between them. Germline CDR1 reads KGHSH; CDR2 reads LQKENI. CDR3 in amino acids: CASSPGEEGNTEAFF. The CDR3 coding sequence is TGTGCCAGCTCACCAGGAGAGGAGGGGAACACTGAAGCTTTCTTT.

The chain uses TRBV5-1 and TRBJ2-3; 8 bases map to TRBD2. J was trimmed by 4 bases and V by 5 bases; bases with no gene match: 6. This CDR3 region has 14 residues. In germline, CDR1 is SGHRS, CDR2 YFSETQ. In nucleotides, the CDR3 is TGCGCCAGCAGTTACGGGGGGGGCGCAGATACGCAGTATTTT. It specifies CASSYGGGADTQYF.

The CDR3 DNA sequence: TGTGCCAGCAGTTTGCATGTCAGCTTAACCTATGGCTACACCTTC. This sequence encodes CASSLHVSLTYGYTF. The rearrangement links TRBV27 to TRBJ1-2; D unclear. V lost 3 bases, J lost 4 bases, and 15 bases lay in between. The CDR3 runs 15 residues. Per the germline V gene, CDR1 is MNHEY and CDR2 is SMNVEV (reference sequence).

The chain combines TRBV5-1 with TRBJ2-2, with 15 bases identical to TRBD2. Unmatched junction bases numbered 6, after V lost 4 bases and J lost 5 bases. The length of the CDR3 is 17 residues. Germline V gene data show CDR1 as SGHRS and CDR2 as YFSETQ. The CDR3 reads CASSTGLAGGRTGELFF. The CDR3 nucleotides read TGCGCCAGCAGCACGGGACTAGCGGGGGGTCGGACCGGGGAGCTGTTTTTT.

CDR3 region: CATSRVRAGANVLTF. DNA for the CDR3: TGTGCCACCAGCAGAGTCCGGGCTGGGGCCAACGTCCTGACTTTC. The V gene is TRBV15, the J gene TRBJ2-6; D is unresolved. Trimming shortened V by 1 base and J by 2 bases, and 6 bases separated the two germline ends. The CDR3 is 15 residues long. Germline V gene data show CDR1 as LNHNV and CDR2 as YYDKDF (reference sequence).

This chain links TRBV24-1 with TRBJ2-6, with D possibly TRBD1 on 6 matching bases. Germline V gene sequence: CDR1 KGHDR, CDR2 SFDVKD. Trimming shortened V by 3 bases and J by 0 bases, and 17 bases separated the two germline ends. There are 19 residues in the CDR3. The CDR3: CATSDPGTTFFSGANVLTF. For the CDR3, the DNA is TGTGCCACCAGTGATCCCGGGACAACATTTTTCTCTGGGGCCAACGTCCTGACTTTC.

A few counts support this clone. The genes are TRBV24-1 and TRBJ2-1; 9 nucleotides match TRBD1. Trimming removed 4 bases from V and 6 bases from J; junction bases left unmatched: 6. This CDR3 comprises 15 residues. Germline V CDR1 and CDR2: KGHDR, SFDVKD. CDR3 residues: CATSEYTGQGNEQFF. The CDR3 region has the DNA TGTGCCACCAGTGAATACACGGGACAGGGCAATGAGCAGTTCTTC.

A few counts support this clone. The rearrangement joins TRBV6-5 to TRBJ1-1; no reliable D call. The CDR3 covers 11 residues. Trimming left V 6 bases short and J 2 bases short, with 4 bases between. Germline V gives CDR1 MNHEY, CDR2 SVGAGI. CDR3 region: CASRVNTEAFF. The CDR3 DNA reads as TGTGCCAGCAGAGTTAACACTGAAGCTTTCTTT.

The CDR3 loop is CASSIDYNSPLHF. CDR3 coding DNA: TGTGCCAGCAGTATCGACTATAATTCACCCCTCCACTTT. The gene calls are TRBV2 and TRBJ1-6; the D is unclear. This CDR3 region has 13 residues. V dropped 5 bases and J dropped 3 bases, with 5 bases sitting between them. Germline CDR1 reads SNHLY; CDR2 reads FYNNEI.

The J gene is TRBJ1-3, the V gene TRBV12-5, with D hard to call. V lost 0 bases and J 0 bases, leaving 15 bases between the germline ends. The CDR3 loop spans 18 amino acids. Germline loops: CDR1 LGHNT, CDR2 FRNRAP. CDR3 loop: CASGLVVERRSSGNTIYF. CDR3 in DNA: TGTGCTAGTGGTTTGGTAGTGGAGCGACGGAGCTCTGGAAACACCATATATTTT. Based on the CDR3 plus reference TRBV12-5 and TRBJ1-3, the full variable domain is DARVTQTPRHKVTEMGQEVTMRCQPILGHNTVFWYRQTMMQGLELLAYFRNRAPLDDSGMPKDRFSAEMPDATLATLKIQPSEPRDSAVYFCASGLVVERRSSGNTIYFGEGSWLTVV.

This chain connects TRBV7-9 to TRBJ1-4, with a tentative D call TRBD1 (5 bases). Germline assignment: CDR1 SEHNR and CDR2 FQNEAQ (reference sequence). Trimming removed 4 bases at V and 7 bases at J, with 16 bases between. There are 15 residues in the CDR3. CDR3 amino acids: CASSSGTSRGEKLFF. In nucleotides, the CDR3 is TGTGCCAGCAGCTCTGGGACCTCTCGGGGTGAAAAACTGTTTTTT.

V usage is TRBV7-8 and J usage is TRBJ1-5; D may be TRBD1 (6 bases). CDR3 length: 16 amino acids. CDR1 and CDR2 (germline): SGHVS, FQNEAQ. Trimming took off 4 bases at V and 0 bases at J, with 13 bases between the two ends. DNA for the CDR3: TGTGCCAGCAGCTCACAGGGACGGATTAGCAATCAGCCCCAGCATTTT. It translates to CASSSQGRISNQPQHF.

J is TRBJ1-2 and V is TRBV7-9; 7 bases line up with TRBD1. The junction had 9 bases not matched to a gene; V was cut back by 2 bases and J by 6 bases. Germline CDR1 reads SEHNR; CDR2 reads FQNEAQ (reference sequence). CDR3 size: 15 residues. CDR3 region: CASSLRNRGSNGYTF. Here the CDR3 DNA reads TGTGCCAGCAGCTTAAGGAACAGGGGAAGCAATGGCTACACCTTC.

This sequence joins TRBV20-1 and TRBJ1-4; 8 nucleotides line up with TRBD1. After removal of 5 bases from V and 12 bases from J, the junction contained 5 bases not matched to a gene. Germline V gene sequence: CDR1 DFQATT, CDR2 SNEGSKA (reference sequence). The CDR3 spans 11 residues. CDR3 nucleotide sequence: TGCAGTGCTCGGGACAGGTTTGAACTGTTTTTT. This sequence encodes CSARDRFELFF.

The chain links TRBV7-8 to TRBJ1-2; 7 positions match TRBD1. Per germline, CDR1 SGHVS and CDR2 FQNEAQ. The CDR3 totals 14 residues. The V gene end was trimmed by 5 bases and the J gene end by 6 bases; junction bases not matched to a gene: 9. Here the CDR3 DNA reads TGTGCCAGCAGCCCCGGACAGGCCAGTCATGGCTACACCTTC. Amino acid sequence: CASSPGQASHGYTF. The complete variable domain, with remaining parts taken from reference TRBV7-8 and TRBJ1-2, reads GAGVSQSPRYKVAKRGQDVALRCDPISGHVSLFWYQQALGQGPEFLTYFQNEAQLDKSGLPSDRFFAERPEGSVSTLKIQRTQQEDSAVYLCASSPGQASHGYTFGSGTRLTVV.

The V and J genes are TRBV10-3 and TRBJ2-1; D might be TRBD2 (7 bases). Germline CDR1 reads ENHRY; CDR2 reads SYGVKD. The CDR3 has 13 residues. The V and J ends lost 6 bases and 10 bases respectively, with 16 bases between them. DNA for the CDR3: TGTGCCATCAGCGGGGGGCCCCCAAGGGAGCAGTTCTTC. Protein: CAISGGPPREQFF.

The chain has TRBV25-1 and TRBJ2-6, with D unclear. This CDR3 comprises 15 residues. V was trimmed by 1 base and J by 3 bases, leaving 7 bases between them. Germline V CDR1 and CDR2: MGHDK, SYGVNS. Here the CDR3 DNA reads TGTGCCAGCAGTGAATTGTTTGGTGGGGCCAACGTCCTGACTTTC. This sequence encodes CASSELFGGANVLTF.

This chain uses TRBV2 with TRBJ1-6, with 8 bases matching TRBD1. The V gene end was trimmed by 4 bases and the J gene end by 10 bases; junction bases not matched to a gene: 9. The CDR3 totals 15 residues. The germline V gene encodes CDR1 SNHLY and CDR2 FYNNEI. In nucleotides, the CDR3 is TGTGCCAGCAGTGGAGCAGGGGGCGAGAGATCACCCCTCCACTTT. Encoded protein: CASSGAGGERSPLHF.

J is TRBJ2-7 and V is TRBV24-1; TRBD1 is a possible D gene (5 bases). The V gene lost 4 bases and the J gene lost 3 bases, with 6 bases spanning the gap. There are 12 residues in the CDR3. The germline gives CDR1 KGHDR, CDR2 SFDVKD. The CDR3 reads CATSERGYEQYF. Written as DNA, the CDR3 is TGTGCCACCAGTGAAAGGGGCTACGAGCAGTACTTC.

CDR3 amino acids: CAISEDGDTQYF. The CDR3 nucleotides are TGTGCCATCAGTGAGGATGGAGATACGCAGTATTTT. J is TRBJ2-3 and V is TRBV10-3; D gene unclear. Trimming removed 2 bases at V and 5 bases at J, with 5 bases between. The CDR3 is 12 residues long. Germline CDR1 reads ENHRY; CDR2 reads SYGVKD.

The V call is TRBV28, the J call TRBJ1-4, with 8 bases lining up with TRBD1. Germline loops: CDR1 MDHEN, CDR2 SYDVKM. CDR3 length: 16 residues. Trimming took 6 bases from V and 4 from J; bases not matched to a gene: 10. CDR3 nucleotide sequence: TGTGCCAGCAGCTTTACCGGACAGGGACTTAATGAAAAACTGTTTTTT. Its translation: CASSFTGQGLNEKLFF.